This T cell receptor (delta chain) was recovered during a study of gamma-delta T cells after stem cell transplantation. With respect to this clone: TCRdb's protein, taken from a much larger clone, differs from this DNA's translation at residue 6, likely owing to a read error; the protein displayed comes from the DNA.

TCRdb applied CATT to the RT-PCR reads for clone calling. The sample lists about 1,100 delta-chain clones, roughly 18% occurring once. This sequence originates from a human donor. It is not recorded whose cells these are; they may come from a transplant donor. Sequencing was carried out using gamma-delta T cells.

The CDR3 region has the DNA TGTGCCTGTGACGACAGGTCTACTGGGGGATTGGCCCGCACCGATAAACTCATCTTT. It yields the protein CACDDRSTGGLARTDKLIF. This rearrangement joins TRDV2 to TRDJ1; 10 bases line up with TRDD3. J gave up 1 base and V 3 bases, and 16 bases lay outside the gene matches. The CDR3 runs 19 residues. From germline, CDR1 is GEAIGNYY and CDR2 EKD.